This T cell receptor beta chain was retrieved from a study of cytomegalovirus exposure and HLA in healthy donors. Study-wide background: It was reported in a later analysis that the 120 or so validation repertoires used the same platform as the approximately 650 first-cohort repertoires. Overall study findings and caveats: Confirmation in vitro established that three CMV-associated chains were specific for CMV antigens. The tendency of first-cohort TCR clusters to co-occur in the approximately 110 validation repertoires was identified by a subsequent analysis. Overall, under 200 TCR beta chains were annotated as cytomegalovirus-associated.

CDR1 SGDLS and CDR2 YYNGEE come from the germline V gene. The junction had 6 bases not matched to a gene; V was cut back by 4 bases and J by 5 bases. This CDR3 contains 15 residues. In the case of this clone: The target antigen is unknown.

Using immunoSEQ multiplex PCR, the repertoire was profiled, and TCRdb retains in-frame clones only, with some absent. The repertoire has over 150,000 clones, around 85% of them found once; the top ten carry 16%. This TCR derives from a man between 18 and 29 years old in good health and CMV-seropositive. The chain combines TRBV9 with TRBJ2-2, with TRBD1 matching 9 bases. Sequenced: PBMCs. The CDR3 spells CASSFGTGITGELFF. The CDR3 nucleotides read TGTGCCAGCAGCTTCGGGACAGGGATTACCGGGGAGCTGTTTTTT.